This T cell receptor beta chain originates from a study of T cell responses to AZD1222 COVID-19 vaccine. The CDR3 is 14 amino acids. J lost 4 bases, V lost 4 bases, and 5 bases had no gene match. Germline V gives CDR1 MDHEN, CDR2 SYDVKM. Profiling relied on immunoSEQ multiplex PCR, and the TCRdb table lists in-frame clones only, not all of them. The table shows around 63,000 clones, with 85% occurring only once. This TCR derives from an adult in good health. The source material was peripheral blood, sampled on day 0 of AZD1222 vaccination. This chain uses TRBV28 with TRBJ2-3, with 7 bases lining up with TRBD2. CDR3 nucleotide sequence: TGTGCCAGCAGTTCCCTTGCGGGGGCAGATACGCAGTATTTT. Protein: CASSSLAGADTQYF. Looking up the rest from reference TRBV28 and TRBJ2-3 gives the full variable domain: DVKVTQSSRYLVKRTGEKVFLECVQDMDHENMFWYRQDPGLGLRLIYFSYDVKMKEKGDIPEGYSVSREKKERFSLILESASTNQTSMYLCASSSLAGADTQYFGPGTRLTVL.